These 10 T cell receptor beta chains originate from one sample sequenced in a study of CXCR3 chemokines and chemotherapy response in bladder cancer. TCRdb itself ran the PCR reads through MiXCR, one entry per CDR3 protein. The sample yields about 5,000 distinct CDR3 sequences, over 13% seen once. This sample was gathered from a patient whose treatment included neoadjuvant chemotherapy. These receptors all come from a human donor with bladder cancer that responded to neoadjuvant chemotherapy.

This clonotype was observed at least ten times. The gene calls are TRBV15 and TRBJ2-7; D is uncertain. This CDR3 contains 12 residues. The V and J ends lost 4 bases and 6 bases respectively, with 10 bases between them. Per germline, CDR1 LNHNV and CDR2 YYDKDF (reference sequence). CDR3 protein: CATSTTDSEQYF. The CDR3 bases are TGTGCCACCAGCACCACCGATTCCGAGCAGTACTTC.

The table lists this clonotype with many counts. The rearrangement links TRBV7-9 to TRBJ1-3, with D unclear. V lost 7 bases and J 2 bases, leaving 30 bases between the germline ends. CDR3 size: 20 residues. CDR1 SEHNR and CDR2 FQNEAQ come from the germline V gene (reference sequence). CDR3: CASTLLLGVGRYQAGNTIYF. The CDR3 bases are TGTGCCAGCACCCTGTTGCTTGGGGTCGGACGCTATCAGGCTGGAAACACCATATATTTT.

By share of the sample, this clonotype is medium-sized. This sequence joins TRBV19 and TRBJ2-2; 7 bases are shared with TRBD1. Germline CDR1 reads LNHDA; CDR2 reads SQIVND (reference sequence). J gave up 4 bases and V 11 bases, and 4 bases lay outside the gene matches. This CDR3 comprises 12 residues. The chain's CDR3 is CAAGGFTGELFF. As DNA, the CDR3 is TGTGCCGCAGGGGGTTTCACCGGGGAGCTGTTTTTT.

This clonotype has only a few counts. V gene TRBV11-3 combines with J gene TRBJ1-1; D gene ambiguous. The CDR3 is 15 residues long. Per the germline V gene, CDR1 is SGHNT and CDR2 is YENEEA. Trimming pared 1 base from V and 1 base from J, leaving 10 bases between. Written as DNA, the CDR3 is TGTGCCAGCAGCTTAGGTCCGACGGCGAACACTGAAGCTTTCTTT. Translation gives CASSLGPTANTEAFF. Full variable domain (missing parts from reference TRBV11-3 and TRBJ1-1): EAGVVQSPRYKIIEKKQPVAFWCNPISGHNTLYWYLQNLGQGPELLIRYENEEAVDDSQLPKDRFSAERLKGVDSTLKIQPAELGDSAVYLCASSLGPTANTEAFFGQGTRLTVV.

This clonotype occurred a few times. This chain links TRBV2 with TRBJ1-4, with D tentatively TRBD1 (6 bases). V shed 5 bases and J shed 5 bases, with 15 bases lying between them. The germline V gene encodes CDR1 SNHLY and CDR2 FYNNEI. This CDR3 contains 15 residues. The CDR3 loop is CASSQTDSRNEKLFF. In DNA, the CDR3 is TGTGCCAGCAGTCAAACGGACAGCAGAAATGAAAAACTGTTTTTT.

This clonotype appeared many times. V and J are TRBV20-1 and TRBJ2-1; D gene unclear. The CDR3 covers 15 residues. Germline assignment: CDR1 DFQATT and CDR2 SNEGSKA (reference sequence). With 0 bases removed from V and 4 bases from J, the gap between germline ends came to 13 bases. The CDR3 coding sequence is TGCAGTGCTAGAGATGGGCTAACTTTATACAATGAGCAGTTCTTC. Protein sequence: CSARDGLTLYNEQFF.

This clonotype has ten or more counts. Relative to the germline gene, one junction end is altered; a read error may explain this. The chain joins TRBV12-3 or TRBV12-4 to TRBJ1-1; the match to TRBD1 covers 7 bases. The CDR3 contains 14 residues. CDR3 protein: CASSLVQGNSEAFF. CDR3 sequence (DNA): TGTGCCAGCAGTTTGGTACAGGGGAACTCTGAAGCTTTCTTT.

This clonotype appeared many times. The chain uses TRBV9 and TRBJ2-5; TRBD1 aligns across 8 bases. Germline V CDR1 and CDR2: SGDLS, YYNGEE. Trimming cost V 3 bases and J 2 bases; bases outside gene matches: 6. The CDR3 runs 15 residues. The CDR3 loop is CASSAGTGIQETQYF. The CDR3 DNA reads as TGTGCCAGCAGCGCGGGGACAGGTATACAAGAGACCCAGTACTTC.

This clonotype came up many times. The gene calls are TRBV6-2 or TRBV6-3 and TRBJ2-2, with unresolved D. The CDR3 has 14 amino acids. The germline V gene encodes CDR1 MNHEY and CDR2 SVGEGT. Trimming took 5 bases from V and 6 from J, leaving 13 bases between them. The CDR3 spells CASSQTPRSGELFF. The CDR3 DNA follows: TGTGCCAGCAGTCAAACCCCGAGGTCCGGGGAGCTGTTTTTT.

In this sample, this clonotype is medium-sized (0.01 to 0.1%). The genes are TRBV24-1 and TRBJ2-1; TRBD2 aligns across 8 bases. V shed 3 bases and J 6 bases; nucleotides not matched to a gene: 9. The CDR3 is 16 residues long. Germline V gene lookup returns CDR1 KGHDR and CDR2 SFDVKD. The CDR3 here is CATSDQGTSSPNEQFF. As DNA, the CDR3 is TGTGCCACCAGTGATCAAGGGACTAGTTCCCCCAATGAGCAGTTCTTC.